This T cell receptor (beta chain) appears in the sequencing data of a study of a mutant IDH1 vaccine in newly diagnosed glioma. On the study more broadly: Sex among treated patients split about 60% male, about 40% female; mean age was approximately 40 years.

This CDR3 has 16 residues. The V end lost 0 bases, the J end lost 1 base, and 12 bases lay between the germline ends. Germline V gene sequence: CDR1 MNHNY, CDR2 SVGAGI (reference sequence). Specified time point: baseline, week 1 (first vaccination visit). Treatment given: pre-vaccination baseline after standard-of-care therapy. New astrocytomas of WHO grade 3 or 4 that were IDH1-mutant and ATRX-lost were found in the donors. The data were produced by immunoSEQ multiplex PCR, yet TCRdb's version contains in-frame clones alone and is incomplete. The data contain tens of thousands of clones, about 80% of them singletons.

The source was PBMCs, collected from a glioma patient treated with radiotherapy, temozolomide or both. The clonotype was recovered from a man aged 40-49 years with glioma. Some clones in this sample may be carry-over from other donors' samples. V is TRBV6-6 and J is TRBJ1-2; D perhaps matches TRBD1 (6 bases). For the CDR3, the DNA is TGTGCCAGCAGTTACTCGGCGGGAGGGGGTAACTATGGCTACACCTTC. Amino acids: CASSYSAGGGNYGYTF.